This TCR beta chain appears in the sequencing data of a study of T cell clonotyping in hematopoietic cell transplantation. Samples: about 28 days before transplant, then days 30, 100 and 180 after. Study-level findings and limits: After transplant, recipient diversity fell while pathologically expanded clonotypes grew through day 180. Cells were unsorted, so CD4 and CD8 contributions were not separated. Few recipient clonotypes overlapped donors; over 95% were de novo at given depth.

With 3 bases clipped from V and 0 bases from J, the junction kept 2 bases outside the gene matches. The germline V gene has CDR1 MNHNS and CDR2 SASEGT. The CDR3 length is 15 residues. Note on this clone: The antigen remains undetermined.

This table comes from immunoSEQ multiplex PCR, and its TCRdb copy is limited to in-frame clones, with some not included. Here the sample spans more than 7,000 clones, 75% to 90% being singletons. The clonotype was recovered from a female patient aged 50-59 years who had an allogeneic stem cell transplant from an unrelated donor, so the T cells may come from the graft donor. Some clones in this sample may be carry-over from other donors' samples. This material consisted of PBMCs, taken 30 days after allogeneic stem cell transplant. The chain has TRBV6-1 and TRBJ2-3, with 8 bases identical to TRBD2. CDR3 sequence: CASSDPSGSTDTQYF. The CDR3 DNA reads TGTGCCAGCAGTGACCCTAGCGGGAGCACAGATACGCAGTATTTT.